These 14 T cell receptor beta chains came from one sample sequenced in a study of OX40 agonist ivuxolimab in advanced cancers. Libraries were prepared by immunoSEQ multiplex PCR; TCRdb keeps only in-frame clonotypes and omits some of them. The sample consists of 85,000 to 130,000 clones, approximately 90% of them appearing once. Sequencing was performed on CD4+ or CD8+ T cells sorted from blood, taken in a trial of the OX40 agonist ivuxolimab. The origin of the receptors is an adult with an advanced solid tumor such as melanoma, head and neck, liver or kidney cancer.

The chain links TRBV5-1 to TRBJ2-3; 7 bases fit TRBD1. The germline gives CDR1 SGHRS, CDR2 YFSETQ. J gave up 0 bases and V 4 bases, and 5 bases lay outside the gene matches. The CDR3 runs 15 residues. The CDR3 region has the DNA TGCGCCAGCAGCGTGACAGGGAGTAGCACAGATACGCAGTATTTT. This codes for CASSVTGSSTDTQYF.

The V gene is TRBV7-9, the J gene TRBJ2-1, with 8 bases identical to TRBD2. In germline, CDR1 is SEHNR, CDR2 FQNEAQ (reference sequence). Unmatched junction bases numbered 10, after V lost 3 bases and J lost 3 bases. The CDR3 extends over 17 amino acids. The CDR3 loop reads CASSLTGGVKGYNEQFF. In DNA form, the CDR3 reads TGTGCCAGCAGCTTGACGGGAGGGGTCAAAGGCTACAATGAGCAGTTCTTC.

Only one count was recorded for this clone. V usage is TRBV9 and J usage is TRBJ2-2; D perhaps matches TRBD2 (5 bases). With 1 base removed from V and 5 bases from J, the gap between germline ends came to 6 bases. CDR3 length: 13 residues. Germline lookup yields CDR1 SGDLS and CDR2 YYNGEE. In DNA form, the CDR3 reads TGTGCCAGCAGCGTACGCGGGACCGGGGAGCTGTTTTTT. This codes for CASSVRGTGELFF.

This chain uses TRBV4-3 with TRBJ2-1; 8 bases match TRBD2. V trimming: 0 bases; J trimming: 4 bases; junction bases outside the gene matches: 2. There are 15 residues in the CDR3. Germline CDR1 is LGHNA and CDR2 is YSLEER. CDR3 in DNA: TGCGCCAGCAGCCAAGACCAGCGGGGGTACAATGAGCAGTTCTTC. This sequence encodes CASSQDQRGYNEQFF.

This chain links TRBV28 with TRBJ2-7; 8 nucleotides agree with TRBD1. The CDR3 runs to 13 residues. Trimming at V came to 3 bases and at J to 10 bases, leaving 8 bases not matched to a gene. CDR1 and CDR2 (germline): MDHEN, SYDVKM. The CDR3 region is CASSFAGTGLQYF. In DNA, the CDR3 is TGTGCCAGCAGTTTCGCCGGGACAGGCTTACAGTACTTC. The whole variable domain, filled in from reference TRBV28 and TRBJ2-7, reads DVKVTQSSRYLVKRTGEKVFLECVQDMDHENMFWYRQDPGLGLRLIYFSYDVKMKEKGDIPEGYSVSREKKERFSLILESASTNQTSMYLCASSFAGTGLQYFGPGTRLTVT.

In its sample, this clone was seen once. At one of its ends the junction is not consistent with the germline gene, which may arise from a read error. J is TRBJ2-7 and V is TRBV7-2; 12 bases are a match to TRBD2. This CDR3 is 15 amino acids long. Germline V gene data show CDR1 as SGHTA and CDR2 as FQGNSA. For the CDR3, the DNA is TGTGCCAGCAGCGTAGCTAGCGGGGGGGCGCACGAGCAGTACTTC. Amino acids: CASSVASGGAHEQYF.

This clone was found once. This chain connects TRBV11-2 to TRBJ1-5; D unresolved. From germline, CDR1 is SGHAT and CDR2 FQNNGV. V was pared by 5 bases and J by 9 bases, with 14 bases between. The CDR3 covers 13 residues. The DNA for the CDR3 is TGTGCCAGCAGCCTTAGGACGGACCGGCCCCAGCATTTT. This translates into CASSLRTDRPQHF.

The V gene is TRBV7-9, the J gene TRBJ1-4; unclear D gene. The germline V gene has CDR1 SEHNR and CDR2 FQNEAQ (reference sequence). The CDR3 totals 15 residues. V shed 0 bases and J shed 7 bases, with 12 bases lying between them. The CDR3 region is CASSLAPLISEKLFF. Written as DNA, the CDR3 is TGTGCCAGCAGCTTAGCGCCCCTTATTTCTGAAAAACTGTTTTTT.

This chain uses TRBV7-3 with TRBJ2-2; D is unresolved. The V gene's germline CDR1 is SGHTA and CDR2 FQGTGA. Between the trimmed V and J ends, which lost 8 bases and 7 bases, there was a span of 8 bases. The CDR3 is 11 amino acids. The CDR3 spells CASGRNGELFF. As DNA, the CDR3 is TGTGCCAGCGGGCGAAACGGGGAGCTGTTTTTT.

CDR3 coding DNA: TGCGCCAGCAGCCAAGAGCCAGCGGGGGCCAAGTACAATGAGCAGTTCTTC. Translation: CASSQEPAGAKYNEQFF. This rearrangement joins TRBV4-3 to TRBJ2-1, with 8 positions matching TRBD2. Germline values: CDR1 LGHNA, CDR2 YSLEER. The CDR3 is made up of 17 amino acids. With 0 bases clipped from V and 4 bases from J, the junction kept 8 bases outside the gene matches.

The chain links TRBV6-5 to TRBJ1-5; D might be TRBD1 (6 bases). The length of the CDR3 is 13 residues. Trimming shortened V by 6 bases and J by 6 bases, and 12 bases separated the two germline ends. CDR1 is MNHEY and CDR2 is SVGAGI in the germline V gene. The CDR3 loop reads CASSTQGGQPQHF. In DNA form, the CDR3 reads TGTGCCAGCAGCACACAGGGAGGTCAGCCCCAGCATTTT.

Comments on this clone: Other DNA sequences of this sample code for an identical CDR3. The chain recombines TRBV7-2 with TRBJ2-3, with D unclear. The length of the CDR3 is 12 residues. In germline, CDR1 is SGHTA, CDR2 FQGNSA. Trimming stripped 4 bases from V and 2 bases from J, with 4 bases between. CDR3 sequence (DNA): TGTGCCAGCAGCTCTTACACAGATACGCAGTATTTT. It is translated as CASSSYTDTQYF.

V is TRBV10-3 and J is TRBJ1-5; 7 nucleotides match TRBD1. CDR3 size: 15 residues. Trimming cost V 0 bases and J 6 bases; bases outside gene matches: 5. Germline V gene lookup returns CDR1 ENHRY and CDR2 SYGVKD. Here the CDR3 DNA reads TGTGCCATCAGTGAGTCCGGCAGGGGGGGTCAGCCCCAGCATTTT. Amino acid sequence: CAISESGRGGQPQHF.

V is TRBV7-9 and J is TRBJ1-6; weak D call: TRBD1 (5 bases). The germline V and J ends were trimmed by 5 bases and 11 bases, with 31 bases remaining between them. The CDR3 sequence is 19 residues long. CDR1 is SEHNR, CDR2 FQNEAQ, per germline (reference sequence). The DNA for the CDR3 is TGTGCCAGCAGCCGCCCCTCTCGCGACAGAGGACGGACTAGGACACCCCTCCACTTT. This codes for CASSRPSRDRGRTRTPLHF.